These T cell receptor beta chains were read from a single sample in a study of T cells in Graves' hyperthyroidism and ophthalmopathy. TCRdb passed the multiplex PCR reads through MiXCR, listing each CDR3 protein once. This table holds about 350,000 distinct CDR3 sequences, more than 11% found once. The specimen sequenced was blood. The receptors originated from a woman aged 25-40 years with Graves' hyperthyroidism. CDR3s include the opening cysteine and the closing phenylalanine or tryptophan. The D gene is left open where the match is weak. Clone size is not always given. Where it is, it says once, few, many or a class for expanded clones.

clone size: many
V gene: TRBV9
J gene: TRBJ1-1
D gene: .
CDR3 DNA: TGTGCCAGCAGTGGGGAAATGGGGAACACTGAAGCTTTCTTT
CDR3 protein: CASSGEMGNTEAFF

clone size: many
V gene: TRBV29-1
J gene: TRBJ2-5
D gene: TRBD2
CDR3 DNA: TGCAGCGTTGGGGTAGCGGGAGTCCAAGAGACCCAGTACTTC
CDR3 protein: CSVGVAGVQETQYF

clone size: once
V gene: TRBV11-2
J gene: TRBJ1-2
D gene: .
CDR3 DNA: TGTGCCAGCAGCTTAGATCAGGGCGGCCTGTATGGCTACACCTTC
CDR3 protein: CASSLDQGGLYGYTF

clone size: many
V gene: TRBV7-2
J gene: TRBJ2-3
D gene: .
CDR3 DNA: TGTGCCAGCAGCTTAGCAACTCAGGGCGATACGCAGTATTTT
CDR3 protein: CASSLATQGDTQYF

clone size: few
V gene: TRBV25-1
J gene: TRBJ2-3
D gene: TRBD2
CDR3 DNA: TGTGCCAGCAGTGAACTAGGCCGGGGGGACACAGATACGCAGTATTTT
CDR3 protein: CASSELGRGDTDTQYF

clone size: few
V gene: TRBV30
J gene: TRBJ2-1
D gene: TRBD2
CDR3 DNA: TGTGCCTGGAGACCCATTACGGGACTAGCGGCCAATGAGCAGTTCTTC
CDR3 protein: CAWRPITGLAANEQFF

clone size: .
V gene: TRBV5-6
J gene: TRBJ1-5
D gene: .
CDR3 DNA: TGTGCCAGCAGCCCGGGCGGGGGGCAGCCCCAGCATTTT
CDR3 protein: CASSPGGGQPQHF

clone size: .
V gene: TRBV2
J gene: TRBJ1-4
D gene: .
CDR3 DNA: TGTGCCAGCAGCCGGGACATTGCAACTAATGAAAAACTGTTTTTT
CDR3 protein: CASSRDIATNEKLFF

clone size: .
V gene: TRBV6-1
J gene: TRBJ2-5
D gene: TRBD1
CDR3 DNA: TGTGCCAGCAGTCACCGGACCTCTAGGCCGGGACAGAGAACGGAGACCCAGTACTTC
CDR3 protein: CASSHRTSRPGQRTETQYF

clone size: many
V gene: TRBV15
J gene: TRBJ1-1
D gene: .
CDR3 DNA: TGTGCCACCAGCAGAGATCTGGAGGGTAACACTGAAGCTTTCTTT
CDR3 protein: CATSRDLEGNTEAFF

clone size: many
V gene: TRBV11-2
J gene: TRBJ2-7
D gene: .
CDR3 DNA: TGTGCCAGCAGCTTATCCCTCAGGGACCTGGGCTACGAGCAGTACTTC
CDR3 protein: CASSLSLRDLGYEQYF

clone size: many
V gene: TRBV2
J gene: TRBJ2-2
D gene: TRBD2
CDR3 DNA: TGTGCCAGCGCCGGCGGGAGGGCCGCCGGGGAGCTGTTTTTT
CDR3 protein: CASAGGRAAGELFF

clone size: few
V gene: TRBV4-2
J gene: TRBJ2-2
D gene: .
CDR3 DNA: TGTGCCAGCAGCCAAGATCAGTCAGCCGGGGAGCTGTTTTTT
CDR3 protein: CASSQDQSAGELFF

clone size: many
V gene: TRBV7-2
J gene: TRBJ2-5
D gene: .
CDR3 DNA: TGTGCCAGCAGCACAGGCAGTGCGACCCAGTACTTC
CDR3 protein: CASSTGSATQYF

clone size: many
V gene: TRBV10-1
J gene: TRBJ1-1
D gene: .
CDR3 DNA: TGTGCCAGCAGTGAAGGGGTGGGGGGCACTGAAGCTTTCTTT
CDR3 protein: CASSEGVGGTEAFF

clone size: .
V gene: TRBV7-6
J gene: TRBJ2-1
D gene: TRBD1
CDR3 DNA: TGTGCCAGCAGCTCGGGACAGCTTGAGCAGTTCTTC
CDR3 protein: CASSSGQLEQFF

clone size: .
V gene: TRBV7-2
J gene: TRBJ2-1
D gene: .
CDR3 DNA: TGTGCCAGCAGCTCAGGTCCGGGCACTGAGCAGTTCTTC
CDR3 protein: CASSSGPGTEQFF

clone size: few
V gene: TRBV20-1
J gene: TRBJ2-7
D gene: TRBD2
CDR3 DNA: TGCAGTGCAAGTCGGCTAGCGGGAGGGTACGAGCAGTACTTC
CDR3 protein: CSASRLAGGYEQYF

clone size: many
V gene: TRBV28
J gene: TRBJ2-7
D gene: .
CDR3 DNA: TGTGCCAGCAGTTTAGGGTCTACCTACGAGCAGTACTTC
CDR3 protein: CASSLGSTYEQYF

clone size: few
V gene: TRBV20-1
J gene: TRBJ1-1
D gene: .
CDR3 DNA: TGCTGTGCAACCCTCGACCTTTACACTGAAGCTTTCTTT
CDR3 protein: CCATLDLYTEAFF

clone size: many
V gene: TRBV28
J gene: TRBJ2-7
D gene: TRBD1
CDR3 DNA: TGTGCCAGCAGTATACGTCGGGACAGGACCTACGAGCAGTACTTC
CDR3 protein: CASSIRRDRTYEQYF

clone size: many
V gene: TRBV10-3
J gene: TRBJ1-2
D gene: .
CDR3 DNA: TGTGCCATCAGCGAAGGGACCTACTATGGCTACACCTTC
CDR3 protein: CAISEGTYYGYTF

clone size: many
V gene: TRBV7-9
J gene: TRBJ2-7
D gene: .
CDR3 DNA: TGTGCCAGCAGCCCGGGCGGGGGCAGCTCCTACGAGCAGTACTTC
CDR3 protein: CASSPGGGSSYEQYF

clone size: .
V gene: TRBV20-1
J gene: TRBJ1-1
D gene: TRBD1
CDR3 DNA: TGCAGTGCTATGACAGGGCTTGGTGACACTGAAGCTTTCTTT
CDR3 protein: CSAMTGLGDTEAFF

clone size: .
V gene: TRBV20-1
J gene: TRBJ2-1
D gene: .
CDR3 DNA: TGCAGTGCTAGGGGGTGGGGAACTGATGAGCAGTTCTTC
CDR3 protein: CSARGWGTDEQFF

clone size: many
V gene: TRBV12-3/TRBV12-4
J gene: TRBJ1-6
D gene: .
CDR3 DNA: TGTGCCAGCAGGACCGAAACGGGGTCACCCCTCCACTTT
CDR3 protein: CASRTETGSPLHF

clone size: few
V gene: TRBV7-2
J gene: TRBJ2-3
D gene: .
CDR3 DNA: TGTGCCAGCAGCTTAGCGTTAGATCGTTCACATACGCAGTATTTT
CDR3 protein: CASSLALDRSHTQYF

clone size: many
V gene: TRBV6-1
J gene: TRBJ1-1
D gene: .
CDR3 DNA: TGTGCGGCTGGCGCAACTGAAGCTTTCTTT
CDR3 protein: CAAGATEAFF

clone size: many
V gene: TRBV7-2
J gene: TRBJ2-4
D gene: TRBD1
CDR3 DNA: TGTGCCAGCAGCTCAGGGGCACCGGGACAGGCCAAAAACATTCAGTACTTC
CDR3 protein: CASSSGAPGQAKNIQYF

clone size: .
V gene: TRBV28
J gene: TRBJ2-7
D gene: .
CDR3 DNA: TGTGCCAGCAGTTCATACAGGGTCTACGAGCAGTACTTC
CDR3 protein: CASSSYRVYEQYF

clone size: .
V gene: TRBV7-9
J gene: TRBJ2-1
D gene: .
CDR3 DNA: TGTGCCAGCAGCCACACCTCGGCCAATCGGGCGGACAATGAGCAGTTCTTC
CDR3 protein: CASSHTSANRADNEQFF

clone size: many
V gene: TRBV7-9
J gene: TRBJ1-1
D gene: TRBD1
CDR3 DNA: TGTGCCAGTACAGGGGAGGGCACTGAAGCTTTCTTT
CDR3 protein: CASTGEGTEAFF

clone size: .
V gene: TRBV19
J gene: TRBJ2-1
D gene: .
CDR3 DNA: TGTGCCAGTAGTAATACTGGGAATGAGCAGTTCTTC
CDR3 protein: CASSNTGNEQFF

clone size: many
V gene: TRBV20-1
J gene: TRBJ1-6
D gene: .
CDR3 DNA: TGCAGTGGATCAACCGGGACCGGGGGTTCACCCCTCCACTTT
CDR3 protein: CSGSTGTGGSPLHF

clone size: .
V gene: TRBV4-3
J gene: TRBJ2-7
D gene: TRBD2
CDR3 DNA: TGCGCCAGCAGCCAAGATCATCTAGCGGGAGTGTCCTACGAGCAGTACTTC
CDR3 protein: CASSQDHLAGVSYEQYF